This TCR beta chain was recovered during a study of beta chain features in type 1 diabetes. Of the isolated RNA, all was reverse transcribed, and so the sequenced material was expressed TCRB transcripts. Regulatory, naive and central memory T cell samples averaged about 3.57 million reads. Sequencing was performed with immunoSEQ multiplex PCR; in TCRdb, only in-frame clones are kept and a portion is missing. The table records roughly 350,000 clones, 11% of them present only once. The V gene lost 9 bases and the J gene lost 2 bases, with 10 bases spanning the gap. CDR1 and CDR2 (germline): LNHDA, SQIVND (reference sequence). This CDR3 has 12 residues. This clone has a handful of counts. Its matching antigen is unknown. This sample also contains other DNA sequences that code for the same CDR3. Study outcomes and limitations: There were fewer insertions and more deletions at the VDJ junctions of type 1 diabetes patients.

In total, each donor contributed a single heparinised blood draw that averaged around 0.12 L. This sequence was found in a woman aged 25 to 39 in good health. The rearrangement links TRBV19 to TRBJ1-1; D not resolved. The sequenced sample was naive CD4+ T cells from blood. The DNA of the CDR3 is TGTGCCAGCAGCACGGGAAACACTGAAGCTTTCTTT. This codes for CASSTGNTEAFF.